Each of the 21 T cell receptor beta chains below was sequenced from the same sample in a study of blood T cell repertoires in COVID-19. Sequenced by immunoSEQ multiplex PCR; TCRdb stores in-frame clones only, minus some. The sample has roughly 65,000 clones; under 95% are singletons. Sequencing was carried out using peripheral blood. These receptors were collected from a man in his 60s with acute or convalescent COVID-19.

CDR3 protein: CASSLGAGMNTEAFF. CDR3 sequence (DNA): TGTGCCAGCTCACTGGGGGCTGGGATGAACACTGAAGCTTTCTTT. The rearrangement links TRBV18 to TRBJ1-1, with D perhaps TRBD1 (6 bases). Deletions cut 4 bases from V and 0 bases from J, with 12 bases between. The germline V gene has CDR1 KGHSH and CDR2 LQKENI. CDR3 length: 15 residues.

This chain joins TRBV5-1 and TRBJ1-5; a weak D match, TRBD1 (5 bases). The CDR3 runs 13 residues. The V end lost 0 bases, the J end lost 6 bases, and 7 bases lay between the germline ends. Germline V gives CDR1 SGHRS, CDR2 YFSETQ. CDR3 loop: CASSLDGAQPQHF. The CDR3 nucleotides are TGCGCCAGCAGCTTGGATGGGGCTCAGCCCCAGCATTTT.

The chain joins TRBV5-1 to TRBJ1-2; TRBD1 is a possible D gene (6 bases). This CDR3 spans 13 amino acids. With 0 bases removed from V and 8 bases from J, the gap between germline ends came to 11 bases. Germline lookup yields CDR1 SGHRS and CDR2 YFSETQ. The CDR3 coding sequence is TGCGCCAGCAGCTTGGGTGGGGGCTACGGCTACACCTTC. Protein sequence: CASSLGGGYGYTF.

The chain links TRBV7-9 to TRBJ2-3; D ambiguous. The CDR3 is 14 residues long. The V gene lost 1 base and the J gene lost 0 bases, with 5 bases spanning the gap. Germline V lookup: CDR1 SEHNR, CDR2 FQNEAQ (reference sequence). Here the CDR3 reads CASSLGTSTDTQYF. The CDR3 nucleotides read TGTGCCAGCAGCTTAGGCACTAGCACAGATACGCAGTATTTT. Filled out from reference TRBV7-9 and TRBJ2-3, the complete variable domain reads DTGVSQNPRHKITKRGQNVTFRCDPISEHNRLYWYRQTLGQGPEFLTYFQNEAQLEKSRLLSDRFSAERPKGSFSTLEIQRTEQGDSAMYLCASSLGTSTDTQYFGPGTRLTVL.

J is TRBJ1-2 and V is TRBV4-1; perhaps TRBD1 as D (5 bases). The CDR3 sequence is 16 residues long. V lost 0 bases and J lost 5, with 16 bases in between. The V gene's germline CDR1 is MGHRA and CDR2 YSYEKL. CDR3 sequence (DNA): TGCGCCAGCAGCCAAGAGCCTCGGGGGAGTAATTATGGCTACACCTTC. Translation: CASSQEPRGSNYGYTF.

This chain links TRBV7-5 with TRBJ1-3; TRBD1 is the table's D call, not checked against the DNA. TRBV7-5 is a pseudogene segment. CDR3 length: 19 residues. The CDR3 nucleotides read TGTGCCAGAAGCTTAGAGTCCCCGGGACAGGGGGATTCTGGAAACACCATATATTTT. Amino acid sequence: CARSLESPGQGDSGNTIYF.

This chain links TRBV6-6 with TRBJ1-2; D not certain. Germline assignment: CDR1 MNHNY and CDR2 SVGAGI (reference sequence). V was clipped by 6 bases and J by 4 bases, with 15 bases between them. The CDR3 consists of 14 residues. The CDR3 region is CASSPVREGYGYTF. In DNA, the CDR3 is TGTGCCAGCAGCCCCGTGAGGGAAGGCTATGGCTACACCTTC.

The chain joins TRBV19 to TRBJ2-7, with D maybe TRBD1 (6 bases). The CDR3 consists of 13 residues. Trimming removed 4 bases from V and 0 bases from J, with 7 bases in between. Germline values: CDR1 LNHDA, CDR2 SQIVND (reference sequence). The CDR3 here is CASSRQASYEQYF. CDR3 DNA: TGTGCCAGTAGTAGACAGGCCTCCTACGAGCAGTACTTC.

The CDR3 loop is CASSYSGQSYTF. Written as DNA, the CDR3 is TGTGCCAGCAGCTACTCCGGACAGAGCTACACCTTC. The rearrangement uses TRBV5-6 and TRBJ1-2; D might be TRBD1 (6 bases). Trimming cost V 3 bases and J 9 bases, with 12 bases left between them. The germline V gene encodes CDR1 SGHDT and CDR2 YYEEEE. This CDR3 has 12 residues. Based on the CDR3 plus reference TRBV5-6 and TRBJ1-2, the full variable domain is DAGVTQSPTHLIKTRGQQVTLRCSPKSGHDTVSWYQQALGQGPQFIFQYYEEEERQRGNFPDRFSGHQFPNYSSELNVNALLLGDSALYLCASSYSGQSYTFGSGTRLTVV.

The V and J genes are TRBV5-6 and TRBJ1-3; D uncertain. The ends were cut back, 2 bases at V and 2 bases at J, with 17 bases in the middle. The CDR3 loop spans 17 amino acids. In germline, CDR1 is SGHDT, CDR2 YYEEEE. The CDR3 sequence is CASSLLDGGSPGNTIYF. CDR3 sequence (DNA): TGTGCCAGCAGCTTACTCGATGGCGGGAGCCCTGGAAACACCATATATTTT.

The chain uses TRBV19 and TRBJ1-2; 7 nucleotides match TRBD1. CDR1 and CDR2 from the germline V gene are LNHDA and SQIVND (reference sequence). CDR3 length: 16 amino acids. With V trimmed by 5 bases and J by 0 bases, 9 bases remained unmatched. The CDR3, as DNA: TGTGCCAGTAGTGAGGGCAGGGGGGCGACTAACTATGGCTACACCTTC. It yields the protein CASSEGRGATNYGYTF.

This clone turned up a few times. A junction boundary mismatches the germline segment, possibly from a read error. This rearrangement joins TRBV5-1 to TRBJ2-7, with TRBD1 identical over 10 bases. The CDR3 runs to 15 residues. Germline V gives CDR1 SGHRS, CDR2 YFSETQ. This chain's CDR3 is CASSLAGMGQGLPSF. CDR3 DNA sequence: TGCGCCAGCAGCTTGGCCGGAATGGGACAGGGGCTACCCTCCTTC.

The CDR3 coding sequence is TGTGCCAGCAGCGTAGGTTTGGGCATTAATGAAAAACTGTTTTTT. Its translation is CASSVGLGINEKLFF. The rearrangement joins TRBV9 to TRBJ1-4, with D unclear. Germline V gene sequence: CDR1 SGDLS, CDR2 YYNGEE. Deletions cut 0 bases from V and 4 bases from J, with 10 bases between. The CDR3 is 15 residues long.

This clone was picked up one time. The chain combines TRBV5-1 with TRBJ2-2, with TRBD2 as a possible D gene (6 bases). CDR1 is SGHRS, CDR2 YFSETQ, per germline. CDR3 size: 15 residues. Trimming cost V 4 bases and J 6 bases, with 16 bases left between them. CDR3 coding DNA: TGCGCCAGCAGCGGACTTCCGGAGGGCGCCGGGGAGCTGTTTTTT. Protein sequence: CASSGLPEGAGELFF.

This chain connects TRBV3-1 (or the pseudogene TRBV3-2) to TRBJ1-2; D remains unclear. V was trimmed by 3 bases and J by 4 bases, leaving 15 bases between them. This CDR3 has 15 residues. Germline assignment: CDR1 LGHDT and CDR2 YNNKEL (reference sequence). The CDR3 here is CASSHQGRGVYGYTF. The CDR3 nucleotides are TGTGCCAGCAGCCACCAAGGGAGAGGCGTCTATGGCTACACCTTC.

This clone appeared a single time. The chain combines TRBV29-1 with TRBJ1-5, with a tentative D call TRBD1 (6 bases). V was clipped by 4 bases and J by 4 bases, with 14 bases between them. This CDR3 region has 14 residues. From germline, CDR1 is SQVTM and CDR2 ANQGSEA. The CDR3 here is CSVASGARNQPQHF. The CDR3, as DNA: TGCAGCGTTGCGTCAGGGGCACGTAATCAGCCCCAGCATTTT.

V gene TRBV19 combines with J gene TRBJ2-7, with D perhaps matching TRBD2 (5 bases). The germline V gene encodes CDR1 LNHDA and CDR2 SQIVND (reference sequence). The CDR3 sequence is 13 residues long. The germline V and J ends were trimmed by 5 bases and 5 bases, with 13 bases remaining between them. CDR3 residues: CASSLRLIDEQYF. As DNA, the CDR3 is TGTGCCAGTAGTCTAAGACTAATCGACGAGCAGTACTTC. Filled out from reference TRBV19 and TRBJ2-7, the complete variable domain reads DGGITQSPKYLFRKEGQNVTLSCEQNLNHDAMYWYRQDPGQGLRLIYYSQIVNDFQKGDIAEGYSVSREKKESFPLTVTSAQKNPTAFYLCASSLRLIDEQYFGPGTRLTVT.

The V and J genes are TRBV7-9 and TRBJ1-2; D possibly corresponds to TRBD1 (6 bases). This CDR3 is 14 amino acids long. The V gene lost 0 bases and the J gene lost 7 bases, with 12 bases spanning the gap. The germline CDR1 and CDR2 sequences are SEHNR and FQNEAQ (reference sequence). CDR3 nucleotide sequence: TGTGCCAGCAGCTTAGCGGGGGACAAAGGTGGCTACACCTTC. Its protein product is CASSLAGDKGGYTF. Combining the CDR3 with reference TRBV7-9 and TRBJ1-2 gives the whole variable domain DTGVSQNPRHKITKRGQNVTFRCDPISEHNRLYWYRQTLGQGPEFLTYFQNEAQLEKSRLLSDRFSAERPKGSFSTLEIQRTEQGDSAMYLCASSLAGDKGGYTFGSGTRLTVV.

V is TRBV7-9 and J is TRBJ1-1; D is possibly TRBD1 (6 bases). Germline CDR1 is SEHNR and CDR2 is FQNEAQ (reference sequence). The CDR3 contains 16 residues. The V gene lost 5 bases and the J gene lost 0 bases, with 16 bases spanning the gap. CDR3 sequence: CASSDAGGQLNTEAFF. The CDR3 bases are TGTGCCAGCAGCGACGCGGGGGGGCAGCTGAACACTGAAGCTTTCTTT.

J is TRBJ1-1 and V is TRBV10-3; 7 positions match TRBD1. The junction had 5 bases not matched to a gene; V was cut back by 4 bases and J by 3 bases. The germline CDR1 and CDR2 sequences are ENHRY and SYGVKD. CDR3 length equals 14 residues. CDR3 sequence: CAISADRRDTEAFF. For the CDR3, the DNA is TGTGCCATCAGTGCGGACAGGAGGGACACTGAAGCTTTCTTT.

The chain employs TRBV7-8 and TRBJ2-2, with D possibly matching TRBD2 (6 bases). From germline, CDR1 is SGHVS and CDR2 FQNEAQ. The CDR3 has 15 amino acids. With 5 bases removed from V and 2 bases from J, the gap between germline ends came to 12 bases. The CDR3 reads CASSPPGGNTGELFF. In nucleotides, the CDR3 is TGTGCCAGCAGCCCCCCCGGGGGTAACACCGGGGAGCTGTTTTTT. The whole variable domain, remainder taken from reference TRBV7-8 and TRBJ2-2, is GAGVSQSPRYKVAKRGQDVALRCDPISGHVSLFWYQQALGQGPEFLTYFQNEAQLDKSGLPSDRFFAERPEGSVSTLKIQRTQQEDSAVYLCASSPPGGNTGELFFGEGSRLTVL.